What follows is one TCR beta chain and its context. The sample originates from a study of patients and donors after allogeneic stem cell transplantation. TCRdb used MiXCR to reprocess the RT-PCR reads, holding one entry per CDR3 protein. The table has about a million distinct CDR3 sequences, about 20% seen once. V was pared by 3 bases and J by 7 bases, with 12 bases between. The CDR3 consists of 13 residues. Per germline, CDR1 KGHSH and CDR2 LQKENI. This TCR came from a human donor who was either an allogeneic HSCT recipient or a stem cell or donor lymphocyte infusion donor (not recorded which). It is not recorded whose cells these are; they may come from a transplant donor. Material for sequencing was blood, either unsorted or a sorted T cell fraction (not recorded which). The rearrangement joins TRBV18 to TRBJ1-1, with D uncertain. The CDR3 is CASSPGREGEAFF. In DNA, the CDR3 is TGTGCCAGCTCACCCGGCCGTGAAGGTGAAGCTTTCTTT.